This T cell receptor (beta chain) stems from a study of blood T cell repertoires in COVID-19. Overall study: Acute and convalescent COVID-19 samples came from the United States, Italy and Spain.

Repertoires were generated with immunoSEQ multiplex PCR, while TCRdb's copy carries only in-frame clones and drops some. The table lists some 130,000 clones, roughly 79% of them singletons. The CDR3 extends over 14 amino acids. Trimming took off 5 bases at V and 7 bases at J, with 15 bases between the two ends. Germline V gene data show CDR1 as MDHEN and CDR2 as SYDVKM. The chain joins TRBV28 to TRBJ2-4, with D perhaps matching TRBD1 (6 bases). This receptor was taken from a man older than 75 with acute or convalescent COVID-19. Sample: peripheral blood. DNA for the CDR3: TGTGCCAGCAGTACCCTACAGGGCAAGAACATTCAGTACTTC. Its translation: CASSTLQGKNIQYF.